This passage covers 22 T cell receptor beta chains from one sample sequenced in a study of blood T cell repertoires in COVID-19. The protocol was immunoSEQ multiplex PCR, while the TCRdb copy is restricted to in-frame clones and leaves out a portion. The sample has about 150,000 clones; roughly 77% are singletons. The sequencing input was peripheral blood. Source of these receptors: a woman in her 70s with COVID-19, enrolled during active disease.

This chain joins TRBV25-1 and TRBJ1-1, with 10 bases matching TRBD1. Germline CDR1 MGHDK, CDR2 SYGVNS. This CDR3 is 14 amino acids long. The V segment lost 6 bases and the J segment 6 bases; nucleotides outside the gene matches: 7. The CDR3 DNA is TGTGCCAGCAGGGACAGGGGGTCCCAGTCTGAAGCTTTCTTT. This codes for CASRDRGSQSEAFF.

Here the CDR3 reads CASSQVEGDYGYTF. The DNA of the CDR3 is TGCGCCAGCAGCCAAGTGGAGGGTGACTATGGCTACACCTTC. The J gene is TRBJ1-2, the V gene TRBV4-1, with D hard to call. V lost 1 base and J lost 3, with 9 bases in between. The length of the CDR3 is 14 residues. CDR1 and CDR2 from the germline V gene are MGHRA and YSYEKL.

The chain has TRBV10-3 and TRBJ1-5; tentative D call: TRBD1 (5 bases). Germline CDR1 and CDR2: ENHRY and SYGVKD. Trimming removed 2 bases at V and 0 bases at J, with 8 bases between. This CDR3 has 15 residues. CDR3 coding DNA: TGTGCCATCAGTGAGGACAGACTTAGCAATCAGCCCCAGCATTTT. Encoded protein: CAISEDRLSNQPQHF.

This chain links TRBV27 with TRBJ1-4; 7 nucleotides align to TRBD1. Germline lookup yields CDR1 MNHEY and CDR2 SMNVEV (reference sequence). Trimming took 4 bases from V and 2 from J; bases not matched to a gene: 10. The CDR3 runs to 17 residues. DNA of the CDR3: TGTGCCAGCAGTTCTCAGGGGGGATTTAGTACTAATGAAAAACTGTTTTTT. It translates to CASSSQGGFSTNEKLFF.

The gene calls are TRBV4-3 and TRBJ1-3, with TRBD1 matching 9 bases. CDR3 length: 15 residues. Germline assignment: CDR1 LGHNA and CDR2 YSLEER. V gave up 2 bases and J gave up 9 bases; unmatched junction bases: 8. The CDR3 DNA is TGCGCCAGCAGCCAAACCGGGACAGGGATAGTCACCATATATTTT. This gives the protein CASSQTGTGIVTIYF.

A note on this clone: Other DNA sequences in this sample translate to the same CDR3. The chain links TRBV30 to TRBJ1-3; no clear D gene. V gave up 0 bases and J gave up 1 base, with 4 bases separating them. The CDR3 covers 13 residues. CDR1 and CDR2 (germline): GTSNPN, SVGIG (reference sequence). The chain's CDR3 is CAWSVLSGNTIYF. The CDR3 DNA sequence: TGTGCCTGGAGTGTCCTATCTGGAAACACCATATATTTT.

The chain combines TRBV14 with TRBJ1-3; D unresolved. Trimming left V 0 bases short and J 2 bases short, with 8 bases between. Germline assignment: CDR1 SGHDN and CDR2 FVKESK. This CDR3 has 15 residues. In DNA, the CDR3 is TGTGCCAGCAGCCAAGATTCCGGGGCTGGAAACACCATATATTTT. Translation: CASSQDSGAGNTIYF. Full variable domain (missing parts from reference TRBV14 and TRBJ1-3): EAGVTQFPSHSVIEKGQTVTLRCDPISGHDNLYWYRRVMGKEIKFLLHFVKESKQDESGMPNNRFLAERTGGTYSTLKVQPAELEDSGVYFCASSQDSGAGNTIYFGEGSWLTVV.

The chain combines TRBV7-9 with TRBJ1-5; maybe TRBD1 (5 bases). The CDR3 length is 12 residues. Germline-derived CDR1 and CDR2 are SEHNR and FQNEAQ (reference sequence). Between the trimmed V and J ends, which lost 8 bases and 5 bases, there was a span of 10 bases. The CDR3 sequence is CASGGRDQPQHF. The CDR3 DNA reads TGTGCCAGCGGGGGGAGGGATCAGCCCCAGCATTTT.

A few counts support this clone. V is TRBV6-5 and J is TRBJ2-7, with D unresolved. Germline CDR1 and CDR2: MNHEY and SVGAGI. V shed 4 bases and J shed 4 bases, with 5 bases lying between them. CDR3 length: 11 amino acids. CDR3 DNA sequence: TGTGCCAGCAGTTTCCTGTACGAGCAGTACTTC. It translates to CASSFLYEQYF.

The chain employs TRBV3-1 (or the pseudogene TRBV3-2) and TRBJ1-6; D not resolved. The CDR3 runs 12 residues. Germline CDR1 LGHDT, CDR2 YNNKEL (reference sequence). Trimming pared 1 base from V and 8 bases from J, leaving 3 bases between. CDR3 sequence (DNA): TGTGCCAGCAGCCAAGGAGATTCACCCCTCCACTTT. Protein: CASSQGDSPLHF.

The chain joins TRBV28 to TRBJ2-7, with a weak D call TRBD2 (6 bases). V lost 7 bases, J lost 6 bases, and 16 bases lay in between. The CDR3 is made up of 13 amino acids. Looked up from germline, CDR1 is MDHEN and CDR2 is SYDVKM. CDR3 region: CASTNTPRGEQYF. Here the CDR3 DNA reads TGTGCCAGCACGAATACCCCGCGGGGCGAGCAGTACTTC.

The chain is built from TRBV18 and TRBJ1-1, with D hard to call. Germline V gives CDR1 KGHSH, CDR2 LQKENI. The CDR3 is 14 residues long. Trimming took 2 bases from V and 1 from J, leaving 8 bases between them. This CDR3 reads CASSPEGANTEAFF. CDR3 sequence (DNA): TGTGCCAGCTCACCAGAGGGCGCGAACACTGAAGCTTTCTTT.

The V gene is TRBV19, the J gene TRBJ1-4; 10 bases match TRBD1. Germline CDR1 and CDR2: LNHDA and SQIVND (reference sequence). J was trimmed by 6 bases and V by 8 bases; bases with no gene match: 3. The CDR3 spans 13 residues. CDR3 DNA sequence: TGTGCCAGTGCGGGACAGGGGTATGAAAAACTGTTTTTT. Translated, it gives CASAGQGYEKLFF.

The V call is TRBV19, the J call TRBJ1-1; 10 nucleotides agree with TRBD1. The CDR3 runs to 14 residues. From germline, CDR1 is LNHDA and CDR2 SQIVND (reference sequence). Trimming removed 4 bases from V and 4 bases from J; junction bases left unmatched: 3. The CDR3 nucleotides are TGTGCCAGTAGTAGGGGACAGGGGTCCACTGAAGCTTTCTTT. This sequence encodes CASSRGQGSTEAFF.

The J gene is TRBJ1-5, the V gene TRBV3-1 (or the pseudogene TRBV3-2); D is possibly TRBD1 (6 bases). The CDR3 contains 14 residues. Germline CDR1 reads LGHDT; CDR2 reads YNNKEL (reference sequence). V lost 4 bases and J lost 4, with 11 bases in between. CDR3 sequence: CASSLGGLNQPQHF. In DNA, the CDR3 is TGTGCCAGCAGCCTAGGGGGTTTGAATCAGCCCCAGCATTTT.

The chain joins TRBV6-5 to TRBJ1-2, with D perhaps matching TRBD1 (6 bases). The ends were cut back, 7 bases at V and 4 bases at J, with 13 bases in the middle. The CDR3 is 13 amino acids. Germline V lookup: CDR1 MNHEY, CDR2 SVGAGI. This chain's CDR3 is CASNPGHTYGYTF. CDR3 bases: TGTGCCAGCAATCCGGGACATACCTATGGCTACACCTTC.

The chain joins TRBV18 to TRBJ2-5; D is unclear. Germline V gene lookup returns CDR1 KGHSH and CDR2 LQKENI. The CDR3 consists of 14 residues. V was shortened by 1 base and J by 5 bases, with 11 bases between the two germline ends. This CDR3 reads CASSPLISWETQYF. Here the CDR3 DNA reads TGTGCCAGCTCACCACTAATCAGTTGGGAGACCCAGTACTTC.

This chain joins TRBV27 and TRBJ1-2, with a possible D match to TRBD1 (6 bases). The CDR3 has 14 amino acids. Germline V CDR1 and CDR2: MNHEY, SMNVEV (reference sequence). Trimming left V 6 bases short and J 0 bases short, with 11 bases between. CDR3 amino acids: CASRQTGPNYGYTF. The DNA of the CDR3 is TGTGCCAGCAGGCAGACAGGCCCTAACTATGGCTACACCTTC.

This chain joins TRBV18 and TRBJ1-1; perhaps TRBD1 as D (5 bases). V was shortened by 1 base and J by 3 bases, with 12 bases between the two germline ends. This CDR3 has 15 amino acids. The V gene's germline CDR1 is KGHSH and CDR2 LQKENI. CDR3 nucleotide sequence: TGTGCCAGCTCACCACAGGGGCGCGACCACACTGAAGCTTTCTTT. It translates to CASSPQGRDHTEAFF.

The chain combines TRBV3-1 (or the pseudogene TRBV3-2) with TRBJ2-3, with D unclear. Per germline, CDR1 LGHDT and CDR2 YNNKEL (reference sequence). The ends were cut back, 1 base at V and 6 bases at J, with 11 bases in the middle. This CDR3 comprises 14 residues. The CDR3 is CASSQGTTYDTQYF. Written as DNA, the CDR3 is TGTGCCAGCAGCCAAGGCACTACATACGATACGCAGTATTTT.

CDR3 protein: CASSPGLVPEQFF. In nucleotides, the CDR3 is TGTGCCAGCTCACCGGGACTAGTTCCTGAGCAGTTCTTC. The rearrangement joins TRBV18 to TRBJ2-1, with 8 nucleotides matching TRBD2. Germline lookup yields CDR1 KGHSH and CDR2 LQKENI. This CDR3 region has 13 residues. V shed 3 bases and J 9 bases; nucleotides not matched to a gene: 4.

This rearrangement joins TRBV5-5 to TRBJ1-5; tentative D call: TRBD1 (5 bases). Deletions cut 4 bases from V and 4 bases from J, with 12 bases between. Germline-derived CDR1 and CDR2 are SGHKS and YYEKEE (reference sequence). CDR3 length: 14 residues. CDR3 amino acids: CASSPGGVNQPQHF. In nucleotides, the CDR3 is TGTGCCAGCAGCCCCGGGGGTGTGAATCAGCCCCAGCATTTT.